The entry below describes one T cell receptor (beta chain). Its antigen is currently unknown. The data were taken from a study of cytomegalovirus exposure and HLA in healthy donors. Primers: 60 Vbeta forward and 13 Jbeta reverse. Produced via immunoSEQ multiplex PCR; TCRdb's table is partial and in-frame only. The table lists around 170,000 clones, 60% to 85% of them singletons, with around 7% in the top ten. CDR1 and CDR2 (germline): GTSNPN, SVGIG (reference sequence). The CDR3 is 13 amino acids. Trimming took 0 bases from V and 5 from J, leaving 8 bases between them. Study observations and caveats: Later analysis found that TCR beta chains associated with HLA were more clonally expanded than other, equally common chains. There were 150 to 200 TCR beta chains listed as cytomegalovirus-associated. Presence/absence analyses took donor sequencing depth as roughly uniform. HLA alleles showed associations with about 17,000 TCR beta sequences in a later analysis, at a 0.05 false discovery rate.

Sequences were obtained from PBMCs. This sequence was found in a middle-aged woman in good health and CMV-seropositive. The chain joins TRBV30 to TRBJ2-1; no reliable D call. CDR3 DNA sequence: TGTGCCTGGAGTGTACGAAGCGACAATGAGCAGTTCTTC. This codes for CAWSVRSDNEQFF.